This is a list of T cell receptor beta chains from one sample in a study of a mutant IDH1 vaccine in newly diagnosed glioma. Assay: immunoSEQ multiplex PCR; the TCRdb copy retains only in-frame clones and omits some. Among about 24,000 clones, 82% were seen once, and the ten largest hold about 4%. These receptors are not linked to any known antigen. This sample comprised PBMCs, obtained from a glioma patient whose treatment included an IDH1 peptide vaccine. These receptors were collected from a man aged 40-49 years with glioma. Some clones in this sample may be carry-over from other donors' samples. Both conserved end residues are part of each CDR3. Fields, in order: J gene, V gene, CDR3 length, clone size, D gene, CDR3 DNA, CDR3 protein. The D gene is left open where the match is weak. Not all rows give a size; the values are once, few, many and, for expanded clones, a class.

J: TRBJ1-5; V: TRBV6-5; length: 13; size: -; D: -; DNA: TGTGCCAGCAGGCCACCAGGGGTCGGGCCCCAGCATTTT; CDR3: CASRPPGVGPQHF
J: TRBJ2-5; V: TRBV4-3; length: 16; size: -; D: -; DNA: TGCGCCAGCAGCCAAGGATCGACCCCGGGTAAAGAGACCCAGTACTTC; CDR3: CASSQGSTPGKETQYF
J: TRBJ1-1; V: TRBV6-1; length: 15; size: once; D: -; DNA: TGTGCCAGCAGTGTTTCCCCGCCAACGAACACTGAAGCTTTCTTT; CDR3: CASSVSPPTNTEAFF
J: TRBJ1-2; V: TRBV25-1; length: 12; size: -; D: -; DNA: TGTGCCAGCAGTGATAGTAACTATGGCTACACCTTC; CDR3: CASSDSNYGYTF
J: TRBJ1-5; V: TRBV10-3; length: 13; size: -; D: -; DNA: TGTGCCATCAGGCTGGAGGACACTCAGCCCCAGCATTTT; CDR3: CAIRLEDTQPQHF
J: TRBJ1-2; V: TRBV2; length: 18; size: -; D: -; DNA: TGTGCCAGCAGTGAAGGACGGGCGGCGGACACCTGGGGCTATGGCTACACCTTC; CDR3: CASSEGRAADTWGYGYTF
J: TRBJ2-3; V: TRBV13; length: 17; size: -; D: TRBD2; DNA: TGTGCCAGCAGCTTGGGGGAAAGACTAGCGGTCACAGATACGCAGTATTTT; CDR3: CASSLGERLAVTDTQYF
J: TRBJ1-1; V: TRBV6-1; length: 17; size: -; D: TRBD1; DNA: TGTGCCAGCAGTGAAAGATTGGGACAGGGGACGAACACTGAAGCTTTCTTT; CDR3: CASSERLGQGTNTEAFF
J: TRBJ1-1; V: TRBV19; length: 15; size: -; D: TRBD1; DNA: TGTGCCAGTAGAAGGACGACAGGGCGTGGGGACCGGGCTTTCTTT; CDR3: CASRRTTGRGDRAFF
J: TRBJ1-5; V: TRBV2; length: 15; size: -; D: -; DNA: TGTGCCAGCAGCCCGACACCCACGGGGAATCAGCCCCAGCATTTT; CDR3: CASSPTPTGNQPQHF
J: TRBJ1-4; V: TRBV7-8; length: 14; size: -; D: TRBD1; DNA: TGTGCCAGCAGCCGCCGGGACAGCTATGAAAAACTGTTTTTT; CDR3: CASSRRDSYEKLFF
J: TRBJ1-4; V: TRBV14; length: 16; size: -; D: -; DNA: TGTGCCAGCAGCCAAGATCTAAGCCAGGGGAATGAAAAACTGTTTTTT; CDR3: CASSQDLSQGNEKLFF
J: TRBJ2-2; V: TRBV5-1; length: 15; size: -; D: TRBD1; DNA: TGCGCCAGCAGCTGGACAGGGTTGGTTGGCCGGGAGCTGTTTTTT; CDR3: CASSWTGLVGRELFF
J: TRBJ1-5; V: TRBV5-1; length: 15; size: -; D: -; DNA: TGCGCCAAATTCTGGACCGAATATAGCAATCAGCCCCAGCATTTT; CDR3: CAKFWTEYSNQPQHF
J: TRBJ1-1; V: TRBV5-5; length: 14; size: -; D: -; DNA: TGTGCCAGCAGCCCTACAGGAGGTCTCCCTGAAGCTTTCTTT; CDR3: CASSPTGGLPEAFF
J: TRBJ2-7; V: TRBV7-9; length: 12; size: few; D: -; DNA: TGTGCCAGCAGCTTAGGTGTGGACGAGCAGTACTTC; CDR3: CASSLGVDEQYF
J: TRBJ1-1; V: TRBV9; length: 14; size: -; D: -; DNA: TGTGCCAGCAGCGTAGTCGGGGGATACACTGAAGCTTTCTTT; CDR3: CASSVVGGYTEAFF
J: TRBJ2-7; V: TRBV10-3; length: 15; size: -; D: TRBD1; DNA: TGTGCCATCGGGGGTGGACAGGGACCTTCCCACGAGCAGTACTTC; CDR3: CAIGGGQGPSHEQYF
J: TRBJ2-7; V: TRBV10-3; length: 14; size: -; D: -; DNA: TGTGCCATCAGTGTGACACCTACCGACTACGAGCAGTACTTC; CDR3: CAISVTPTDYEQYF
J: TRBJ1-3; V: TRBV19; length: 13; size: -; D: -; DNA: TGTGCCAGTAGGCGGGCAGATGGAAACACCATATATTTT; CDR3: CASRRADGNTIYF
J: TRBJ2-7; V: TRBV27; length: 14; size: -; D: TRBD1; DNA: TGTGCCAGCAGTTTCGGACAGGGGTGGAACGAGCAGTACTTC; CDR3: CASSFGQGWNEQYF
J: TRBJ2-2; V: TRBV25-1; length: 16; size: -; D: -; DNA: TGTGCCAGCAGTACTTTCTTGACAGGGAACACCGGGGAGCTGTTTTTT; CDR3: CASSTFLTGNTGELFF
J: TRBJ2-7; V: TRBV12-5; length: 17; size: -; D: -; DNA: TGTGCTAGTGGTTTGGCCCCCGGGGAGAGGATTGTCTACGAGCAGTACTTC; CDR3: CASGLAPGERIVYEQYF
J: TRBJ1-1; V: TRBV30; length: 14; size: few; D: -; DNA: TGTGCCTGGAGTCCACCCCAGGGGAACACTGAAGCTTTCTTT; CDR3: CAWSPPQGNTEAFF
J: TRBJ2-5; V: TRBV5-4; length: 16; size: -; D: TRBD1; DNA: TGTGCCAGCAGCTTGGCCCTCACAGGGGATCAAGAGACCCAGTACTTC; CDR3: CASSLALTGDQETQYF
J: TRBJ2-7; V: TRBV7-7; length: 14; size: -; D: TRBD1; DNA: TGTGCCAGCAGCCCGGGACAGGAGATCTACGAGCAGTACTTC; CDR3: CASSPGQEIYEQYF
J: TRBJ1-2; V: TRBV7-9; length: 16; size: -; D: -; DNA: TGTGCCAGCAGCGAGCAAGTCGGACAGCCACCCTATGGCTACACCTTC; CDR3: CASSEQVGQPPYGYTF
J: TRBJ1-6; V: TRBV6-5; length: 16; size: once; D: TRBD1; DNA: TGTGCCAGCAGTTTGGGACAGGCAATAACAGGATCACCCCTCCACTTT; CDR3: CASSLGQAITGSPLHF
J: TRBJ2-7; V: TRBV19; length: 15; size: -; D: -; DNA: TGTGCCAGTAGCCTGGGAGGGACAGGCCAATACGAGCAGTACTTC; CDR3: CASSLGGTGQYEQYF
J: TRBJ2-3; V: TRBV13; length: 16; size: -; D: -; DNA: TGTGCCAGCAGCGCCACGAGGGAGGGGGTCACAGATACGCAGTATTTT; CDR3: CASSATREGVTDTQYF
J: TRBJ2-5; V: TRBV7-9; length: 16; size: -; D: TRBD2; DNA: TGTGCCAGCAGCTTCGGAGGGACTAGCGGGAAAGAGACCCAGTACTTC; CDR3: CASSFGGTSGKETQYF
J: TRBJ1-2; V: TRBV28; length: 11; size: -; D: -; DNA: TGTGCCAGCAGTGACAGTTATGGCTACACCTTC; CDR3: CASSDSYGYTF
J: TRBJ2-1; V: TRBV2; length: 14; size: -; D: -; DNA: TGTGCCAGCAGTGACCTAGGCTCCTACAATGAGCAGTTCTTC; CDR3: CASSDLGSYNEQFF
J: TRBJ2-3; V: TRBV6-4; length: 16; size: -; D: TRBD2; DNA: TGTGCCAGCAGTGACGGGACTAGCGGGGGGGCCGATACGCAGTATTTT; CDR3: CASSDGTSGGADTQYF
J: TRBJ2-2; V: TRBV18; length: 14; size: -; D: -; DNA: TGTGCCAGCTCGATTGAGACGAACACCGGGGAGCTGTTTTTT; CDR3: CASSIETNTGELFF
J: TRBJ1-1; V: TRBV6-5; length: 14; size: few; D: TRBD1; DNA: TGTGCCAGCAGAGGGGACAGGGGAGGTACTGAAGCTTTCTTT; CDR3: CASRGDRGGTEAFF
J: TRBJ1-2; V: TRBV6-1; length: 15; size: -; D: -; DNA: TGTGCCAGCACCCTTGAGCGCAGGCTGAACTATGGCTACACCTTC; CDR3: CASTLERRLNYGYTF
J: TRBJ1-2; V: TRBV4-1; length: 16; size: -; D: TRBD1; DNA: TGCGCCAGCAGCCAAGATTGGGGGACAGGGGCCAATGGCTACACCTTC; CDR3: CASSQDWGTGANGYTF
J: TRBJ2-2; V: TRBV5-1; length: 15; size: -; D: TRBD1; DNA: TGCGCCAGCAGCCCCAAGGGACAGTACACCGGGGAGCTGTTTTTT; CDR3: CASSPKGQYTGELFF
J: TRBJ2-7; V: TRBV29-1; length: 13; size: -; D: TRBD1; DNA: TGCAGCGTCCGGACAGGGGGCGGCTACGAGCAGTACTTC; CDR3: CSVRTGGGYEQYF
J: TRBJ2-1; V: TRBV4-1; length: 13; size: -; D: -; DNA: TGCGCCAGCAGCCAATGGGACTACAATGAGCAGTTCTTC; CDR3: CASSQWDYNEQFF
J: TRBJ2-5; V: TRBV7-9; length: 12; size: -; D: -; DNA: TGTGCCAGCAGCTTGCGGGGAGAGACCCAGTACTTC; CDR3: CASSLRGETQYF
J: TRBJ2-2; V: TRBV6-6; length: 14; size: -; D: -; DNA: TGTGCCAGCAGTATCAGGGGTGGAACCGGGGAGCTGTTTTTT; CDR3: CASSIRGGTGELFF
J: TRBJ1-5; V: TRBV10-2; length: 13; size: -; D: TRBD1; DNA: TGCGCCAGCAGTGAGTACAGGGGGCAGCCCCAGCATTTT; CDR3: CASSEYRGQPQHF
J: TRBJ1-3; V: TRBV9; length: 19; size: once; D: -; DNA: TGTGCCAGCAGTTCCTCCCCGGGCGGCAGGCTCTTCTCTGGAAACACCATATATTTT; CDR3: CASSSSPGGRLFSGNTIYF
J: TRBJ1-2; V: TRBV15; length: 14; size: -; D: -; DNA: TGTGCCACCAGCAGAGATCCGACGGGCTATGGCTACACCTTC; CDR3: CATSRDPTGYGYTF
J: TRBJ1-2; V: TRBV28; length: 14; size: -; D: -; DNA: TGTGCCAGCAGTGACTCGGGGGTTACCAATGGCTACACCTTC; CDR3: CASSDSGVTNGYTF
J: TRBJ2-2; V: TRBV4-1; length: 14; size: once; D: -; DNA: TGCGCCAGCAGCCAAGGACACGTAACCGGGGAGCTGTTTTTT; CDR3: CASSQGHVTGELFF
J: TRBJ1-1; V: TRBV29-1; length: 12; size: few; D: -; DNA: TGCAGCGGACGACGGAAGAACACTGAAGCTTTCTTT; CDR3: CSGRRKNTEAFF
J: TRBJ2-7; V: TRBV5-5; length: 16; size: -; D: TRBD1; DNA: TGTGCCAGCAGCTTGGCCCCAGGGGGAGCCGCCTACGAGCAGTACTTC; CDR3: CASSLAPGGAAYEQYF
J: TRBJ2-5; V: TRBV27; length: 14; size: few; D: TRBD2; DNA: TGTGCCAGCAGTCAGGAGCGGGGCGAAGAGACCCAGTACTTC; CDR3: CASSQERGEETQYF
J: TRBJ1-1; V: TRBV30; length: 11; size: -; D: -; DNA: TGTGCCTGGAGGGACCTCTCGGGGGCTTTCTTT; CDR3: CAWRDLSGAFF
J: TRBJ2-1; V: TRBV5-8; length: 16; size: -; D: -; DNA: TGTGCCAGCAGCTTGGAAGGATCTAGCTCCTACAATGAGCAGTTCTTC; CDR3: CASSLEGSSSYNEQFF
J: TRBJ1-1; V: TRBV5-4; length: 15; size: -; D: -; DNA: TGTGCCAGCAGCCCGGCAGGGGCTTGGAACACTGAAGCTTTCTTT; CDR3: CASSPAGAWNTEAFF